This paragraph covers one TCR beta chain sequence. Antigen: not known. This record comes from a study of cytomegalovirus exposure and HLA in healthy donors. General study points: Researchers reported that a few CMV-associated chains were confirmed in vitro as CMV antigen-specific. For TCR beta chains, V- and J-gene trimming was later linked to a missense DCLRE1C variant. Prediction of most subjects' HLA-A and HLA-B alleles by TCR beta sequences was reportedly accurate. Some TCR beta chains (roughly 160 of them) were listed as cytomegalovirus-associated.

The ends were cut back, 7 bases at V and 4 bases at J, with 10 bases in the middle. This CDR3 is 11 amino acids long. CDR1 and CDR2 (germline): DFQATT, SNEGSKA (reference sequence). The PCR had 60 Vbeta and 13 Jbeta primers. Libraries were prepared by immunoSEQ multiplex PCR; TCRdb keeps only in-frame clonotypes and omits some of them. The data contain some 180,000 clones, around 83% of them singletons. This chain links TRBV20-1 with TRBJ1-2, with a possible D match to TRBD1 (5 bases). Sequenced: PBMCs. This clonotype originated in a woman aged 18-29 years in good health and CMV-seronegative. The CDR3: CSEATAYGYTF. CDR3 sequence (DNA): TGCAGTGAGGCGACAGCCTATGGCTACACCTTC.